The sequence of this T cell receptor beta chain was determined in a study of T cell responses to AZD1222 COVID-19 vaccine. Study findings and constraints: The breadth and depth of Spike-specific TCRs increased once two AZD1222 doses had been given. Seropositivity was recorded at baseline in only a handful of AZD1222 recipients. Researchers report vaccine-associated CD4 TCRs spanning spike, with dominance at 160-218 and 743-854. Most donors were white British and more were female, and clonal diversity was possibly underestimated.

Worth noting for this clone: The antigen remains undetermined.

TCRdb's copy holds only in-frame clones and misses some; the assay was immunoSEQ multiplex PCR. The repertoire consists of some 170,000 clones, with about 87% occurring once and the leading ten covering 3.5% to 5.5%. This CDR3 spans 19 amino acids. J gave up 1 base and V 0 bases, and 11 bases lay outside the gene matches. Germline V CDR1 and CDR2: SGHTA, FQGNSA. The TCR was taken from an adult who received the MenACWY meningococcal vaccine as a control. The chain uses TRBV7-2 and TRBJ2-3; 9 bases map to TRBD2. Sequenced material: peripheral blood, taken 28 days after the second dose of the MenACWY control vaccine. CDR3 region: CASSLASSGRLWGTDTQYF. Here the CDR3 DNA reads TGTGCCAGCAGCTTAGCTTCAAGCGGGAGGTTATGGGGCACAGATACGCAGTATTTT.